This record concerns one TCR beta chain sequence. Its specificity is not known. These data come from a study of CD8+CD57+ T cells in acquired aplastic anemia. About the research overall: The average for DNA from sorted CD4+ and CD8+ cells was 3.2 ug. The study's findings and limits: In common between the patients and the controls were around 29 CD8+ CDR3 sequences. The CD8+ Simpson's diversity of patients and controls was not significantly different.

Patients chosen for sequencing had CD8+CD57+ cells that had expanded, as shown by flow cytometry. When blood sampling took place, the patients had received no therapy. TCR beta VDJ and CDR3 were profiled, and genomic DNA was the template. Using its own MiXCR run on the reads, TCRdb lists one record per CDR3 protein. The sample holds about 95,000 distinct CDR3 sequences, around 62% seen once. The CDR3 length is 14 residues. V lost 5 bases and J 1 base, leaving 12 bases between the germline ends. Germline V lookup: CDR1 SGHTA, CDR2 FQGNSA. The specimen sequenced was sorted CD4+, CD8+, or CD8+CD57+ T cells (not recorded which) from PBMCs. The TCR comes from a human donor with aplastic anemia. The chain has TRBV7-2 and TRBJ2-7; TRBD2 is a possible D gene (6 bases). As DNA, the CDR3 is TGTGCCAGCAGCCCCCGACGGGGGTCCTACGAGCAGTACTTC. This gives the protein CASSPRRGSYEQYF.